This entry describes one T cell receptor beta chain. The data are from a study of human T cells and chemical hapten exposure. Study overall: Weekly scalp doses of diphenylcyclopropenone were given to patients during the roughly 24-week study.

Time point described: patch test 2, 6 weeks after DPC sensitization. Treatment of the sample: therapeutic diphenylcyclopropenone sensitization with weekly scalp DPC. CDR1 DFQATT and CDR2 SNEGSKA come from the germline V gene (reference sequence). With V trimmed by 2 bases and J by 4 bases, 4 bases remained unmatched. CDR3 length: 14 residues. TCRdb processed the RACE reads anew with MiXCR; each CDR3 protein has one entry. The table lists a few hundred thousand distinct CDR3 sequences, just under 6.5% of them singletons. The chain uses TRBV20-1 and TRBJ2-1; TRBD2 agrees at 8 bases. The sequence was obtained from a woman younger than 35 with alopecia areata. Some clones in this sample may be carry-over from other donors' samples. The sample here was whole blood, taken in connection with sensitization to the hapten diphenylcyclopropenone (DPC). The CDR3 spells CSARSGGTYNEQFF. The CDR3 nucleotides read TGCAGTGCTAGAAGCGGGGGAACTTACAATGAGCAGTTCTTC.